This TCR beta chain was obtained from a study of blood T cell repertoires in COVID-19. Across the whole study: Samples came from the United States, Italy and Spain, spanning acute and convalescent COVID-19.

The CDR3 is 13 amino acids. Germline CDR1 SQVTM, CDR2 ANQGSEA. V dropped 4 bases and J dropped 1 base, with 11 bases sitting between them. Authors' data handling: Scientists estimated how many nucleated cells there were by amplifying reference gene primers. Sequencing was performed with immunoSEQ multiplex PCR; in TCRdb, only in-frame clones are kept and a portion is missing. V and J calls and clone size are those listed in that table; D and trimming were worked out from the DNA. This sample has more than 150,000 clones, with roughly four fifths found just once. This chain joins TRBV29-1 and TRBJ2-7; a weak D match, TRBD1 (6 bases). The sample taken for sequencing was peripheral blood. This clonotype was obtained from a man between 70 and 80 years old who had recovered from COVID-19. The CDR3 here is CSVVRDISYEQYF. The CDR3 DNA follows: TGCAGCGTTGTTAGGGACATTTCCTACGAGCAGTACTTC.